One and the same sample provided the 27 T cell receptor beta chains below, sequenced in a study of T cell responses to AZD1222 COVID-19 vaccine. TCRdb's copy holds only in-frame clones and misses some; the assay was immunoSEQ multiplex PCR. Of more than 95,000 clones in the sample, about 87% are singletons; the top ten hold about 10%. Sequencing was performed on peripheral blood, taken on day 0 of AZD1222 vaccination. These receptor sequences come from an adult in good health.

DNA of the CDR3: TGTGCCAGCAGTGGGCCAGGCGGCGGGGCCCAGTACTTC. Its protein product is CASSGPGGGAQYF. The chain links TRBV2 to TRBJ2-5, with D possibly matching TRBD2 (6 bases). In germline, CDR1 is SNHLY, CDR2 FYNNEI. The CDR3 contains 13 residues. V dropped 4 bases and J dropped 9 bases, with 15 bases sitting between them.

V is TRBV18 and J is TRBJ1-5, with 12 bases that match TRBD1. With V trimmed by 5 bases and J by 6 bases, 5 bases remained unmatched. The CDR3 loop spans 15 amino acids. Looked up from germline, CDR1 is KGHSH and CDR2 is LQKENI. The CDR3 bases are TGTGCCAGCTCAATGGGACAGGGGGCAGGTCAGCCCCAGCATTTT. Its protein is CASSMGQGAGQPQHF.

The CDR3 loop is CASSWRGEAGELFF. In DNA form, the CDR3 reads TGTGCCAGCTCGTGGCGGGGGGAAGCCGGGGAGCTGTTTTTT. The V and J genes are TRBV2 and TRBJ2-2; TRBD2 agrees at 8 bases. The trim removed 8 bases at V and 6 bases at J, leaving 8 bases unmatched. Germline CDR1 is SNHLY and CDR2 is FYNNEI. This CDR3 is built from 14 residues.

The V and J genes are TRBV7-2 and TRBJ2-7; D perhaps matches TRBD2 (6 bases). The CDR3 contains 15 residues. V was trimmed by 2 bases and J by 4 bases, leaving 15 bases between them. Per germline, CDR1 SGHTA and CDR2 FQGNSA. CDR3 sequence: CASSLFLARRYEQYF. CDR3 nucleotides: TGTGCCAGCAGCTTATTCCTAGCGCGAAGATACGAGCAGTACTTC.

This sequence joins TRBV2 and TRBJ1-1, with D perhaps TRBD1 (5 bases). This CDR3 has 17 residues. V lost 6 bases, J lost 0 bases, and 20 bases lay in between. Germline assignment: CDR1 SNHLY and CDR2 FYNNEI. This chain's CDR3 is CASRRGPTRSMNTEAFF. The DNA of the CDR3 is TGTGCCAGCAGACGGGGCCCCACGAGGTCTATGAACACTGAAGCTTTCTTT. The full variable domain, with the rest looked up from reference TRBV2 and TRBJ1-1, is EPEVTQTPSHQVTQMGQEVILRCVPISNHLYFYWYRQILGQKVEFLVSFYNNEISEKSEIFDDQFSVERPDGSNFTLKIRSTKLEDSAMYFCASRRGPTRSMNTEAFFGQGTRLTVV.

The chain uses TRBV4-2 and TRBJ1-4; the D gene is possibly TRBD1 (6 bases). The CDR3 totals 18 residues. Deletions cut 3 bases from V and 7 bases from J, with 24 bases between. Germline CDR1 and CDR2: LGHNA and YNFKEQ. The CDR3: CASSQASDPGGTGEKLFF. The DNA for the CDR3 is TGTGCCAGCAGCCAGGCCTCCGACCCCGGGGGCACTGGTGAAAAACTGTTTTTT.

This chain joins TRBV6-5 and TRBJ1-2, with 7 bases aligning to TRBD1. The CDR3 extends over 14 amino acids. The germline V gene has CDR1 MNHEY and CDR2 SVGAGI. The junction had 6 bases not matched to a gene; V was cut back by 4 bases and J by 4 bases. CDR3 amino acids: CASSSPGQLYGYTF. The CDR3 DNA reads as TGTGCCAGCAGTTCCCCGGGACAGCTCTATGGCTACACCTTC.

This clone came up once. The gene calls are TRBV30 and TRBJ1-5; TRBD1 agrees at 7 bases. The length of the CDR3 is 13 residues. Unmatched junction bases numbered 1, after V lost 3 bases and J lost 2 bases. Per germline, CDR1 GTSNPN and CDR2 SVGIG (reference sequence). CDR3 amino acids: CAWSGTGNQPQHF. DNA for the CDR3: TGTGCCTGGAGCGGGACAGGCAATCAGCCCCAGCATTTT.

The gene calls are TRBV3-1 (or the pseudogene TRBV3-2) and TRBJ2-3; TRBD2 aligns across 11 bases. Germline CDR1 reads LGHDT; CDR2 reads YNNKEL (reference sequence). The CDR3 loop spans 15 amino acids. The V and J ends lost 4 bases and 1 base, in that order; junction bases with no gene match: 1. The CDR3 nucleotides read TGTGCCAGCAGCCGGACTAGCGGGCGCACAGATACGCAGTATTTT. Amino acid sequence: CASSRTSGRTDTQYF.

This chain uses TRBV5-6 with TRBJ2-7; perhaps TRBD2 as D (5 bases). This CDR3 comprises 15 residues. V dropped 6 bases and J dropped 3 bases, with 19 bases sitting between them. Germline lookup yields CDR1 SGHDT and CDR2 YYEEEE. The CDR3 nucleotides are TGTGCCAGCACCGGACGGGGTGATTGGCTCTACGAGCAGTACTTC. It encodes CASTGRGDWLYEQYF.

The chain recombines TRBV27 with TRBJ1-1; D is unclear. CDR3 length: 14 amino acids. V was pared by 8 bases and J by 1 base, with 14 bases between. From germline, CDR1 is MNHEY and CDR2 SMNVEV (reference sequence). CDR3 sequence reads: CASLDPYRNTEAFF. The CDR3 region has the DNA TGTGCCAGCCTTGACCCCTACAGGAACACTGAAGCTTTCTTT.

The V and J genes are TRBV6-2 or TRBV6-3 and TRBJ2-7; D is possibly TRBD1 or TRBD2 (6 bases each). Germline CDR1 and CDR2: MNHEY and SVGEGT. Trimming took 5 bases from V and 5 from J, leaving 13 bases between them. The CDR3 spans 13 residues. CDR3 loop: CASSGGPGDEQYF. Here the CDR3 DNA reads TGTGCCAGCAGTGGGGGGCCGGGGGACGAGCAGTACTTC.

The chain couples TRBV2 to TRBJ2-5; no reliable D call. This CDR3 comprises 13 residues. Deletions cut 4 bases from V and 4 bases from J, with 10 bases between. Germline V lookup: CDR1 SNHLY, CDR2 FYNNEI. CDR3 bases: TGTGCCAGCAGTGGATTGGGGTTAGAGACCCAGTACTTC. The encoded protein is CASSGLGLETQYF.

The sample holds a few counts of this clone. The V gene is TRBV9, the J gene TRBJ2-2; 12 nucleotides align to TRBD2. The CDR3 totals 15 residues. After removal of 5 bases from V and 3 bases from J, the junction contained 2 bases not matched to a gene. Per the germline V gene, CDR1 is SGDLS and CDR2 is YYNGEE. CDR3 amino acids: CASRGTSGYTGELFF. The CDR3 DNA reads TGTGCCAGCAGGGGGACTAGCGGGTACACCGGGGAGCTGTTTTTT.

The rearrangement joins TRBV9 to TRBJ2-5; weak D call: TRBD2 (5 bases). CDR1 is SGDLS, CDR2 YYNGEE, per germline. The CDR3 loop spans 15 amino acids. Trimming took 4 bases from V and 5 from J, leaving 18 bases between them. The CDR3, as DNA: TGTGCCAGCAGCTCCGGAGGTCGGTCGTTTGAGACCCAGTACTTC. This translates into CASSSGGRSFETQYF.

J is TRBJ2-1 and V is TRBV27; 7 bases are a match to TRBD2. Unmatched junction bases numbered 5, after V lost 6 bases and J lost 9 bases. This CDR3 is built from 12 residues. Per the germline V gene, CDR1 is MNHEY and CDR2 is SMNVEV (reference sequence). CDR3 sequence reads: CASRTSHGEQFF. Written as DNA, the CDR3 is TGTGCCAGCAGGACTAGCCATGGTGAGCAGTTCTTC.

This CDR3 reads CASSLNNQPQHF. In DNA, the CDR3 is TGTGCCAGCAGCCTCAACAATCAGCCCCAGCATTTT. This chain links TRBV14 with TRBJ1-5; D unclear. V lost 4 bases, J lost 3 bases, and 4 bases lay in between. The CDR3 covers 12 residues. The germline V gene encodes CDR1 SGHDN and CDR2 FVKESK.

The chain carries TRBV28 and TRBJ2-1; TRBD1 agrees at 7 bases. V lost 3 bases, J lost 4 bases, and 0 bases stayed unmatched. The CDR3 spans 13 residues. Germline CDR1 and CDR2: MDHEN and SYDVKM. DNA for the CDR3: TGTGCCAGCAGTTTCAGGGGGTACAATGAGCAGTTCTTC. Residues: CASSFRGYNEQFF.

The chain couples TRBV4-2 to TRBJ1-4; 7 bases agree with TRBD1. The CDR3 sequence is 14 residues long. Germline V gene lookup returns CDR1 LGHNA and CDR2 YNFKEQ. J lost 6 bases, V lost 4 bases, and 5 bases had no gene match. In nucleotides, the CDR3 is TGTGCCAGCAGCCCAGAAGGGACAGATGAAAAACTGTTTTTT. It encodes CASSPEGTDEKLFF.

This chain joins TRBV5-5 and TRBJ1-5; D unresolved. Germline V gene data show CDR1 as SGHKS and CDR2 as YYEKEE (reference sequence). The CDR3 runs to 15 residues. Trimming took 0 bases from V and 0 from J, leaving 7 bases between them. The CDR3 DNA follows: TGTGCCAGCAGCTTGGGCATTTATAGCAATCAGCCCCAGCATTTT. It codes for CASSLGIYSNQPQHF.

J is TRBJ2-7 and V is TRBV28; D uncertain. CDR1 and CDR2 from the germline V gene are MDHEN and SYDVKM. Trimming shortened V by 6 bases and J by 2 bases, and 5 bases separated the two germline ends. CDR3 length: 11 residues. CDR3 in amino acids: CASSSPYEQYF. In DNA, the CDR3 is TGTGCCAGCAGCTCCCCCTACGAGCAGTACTTC.

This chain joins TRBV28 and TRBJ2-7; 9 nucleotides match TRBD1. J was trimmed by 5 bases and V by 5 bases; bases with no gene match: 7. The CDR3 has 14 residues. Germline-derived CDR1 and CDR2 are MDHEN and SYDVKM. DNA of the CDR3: TGTGCCAGCAGTCTAACAGGGGGCTCGAACGAGCAGTACTTC. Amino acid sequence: CASSLTGGSNEQYF. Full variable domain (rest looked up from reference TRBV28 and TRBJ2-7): DVKVTQSSRYLVKRTGEKVFLECVQDMDHENMFWYRQDPGLGLRLIYFSYDVKMKEKGDIPEGYSVSREKKERFSLILESASTNQTSMYLCASSLTGGSNEQYFGPGTRLTVT.

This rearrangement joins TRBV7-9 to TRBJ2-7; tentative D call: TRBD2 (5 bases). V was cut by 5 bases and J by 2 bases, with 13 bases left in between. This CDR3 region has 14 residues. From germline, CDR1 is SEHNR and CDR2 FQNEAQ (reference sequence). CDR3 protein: CASSPREPPYEQYF. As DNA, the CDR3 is TGTGCCAGCAGCCCCCGGGAACCACCCTACGAGCAGTACTTC.

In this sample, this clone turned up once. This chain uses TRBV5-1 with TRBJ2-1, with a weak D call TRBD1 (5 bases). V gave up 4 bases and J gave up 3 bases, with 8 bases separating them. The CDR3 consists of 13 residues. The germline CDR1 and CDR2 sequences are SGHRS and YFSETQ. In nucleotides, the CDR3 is TGCGCCAGCAGCATTGACAGCTACAATGAGCAGTTCTTC. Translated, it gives CASSIDSYNEQFF.

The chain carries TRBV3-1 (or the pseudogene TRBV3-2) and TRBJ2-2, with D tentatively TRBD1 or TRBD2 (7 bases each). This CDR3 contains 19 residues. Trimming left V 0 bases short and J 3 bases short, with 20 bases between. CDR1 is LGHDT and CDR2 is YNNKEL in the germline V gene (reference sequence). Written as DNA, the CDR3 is TGTGCCAGCAGCCAAGATAGATGCGGGAGACAGGGATACACCGGGGAGCTGTTTTTT. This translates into CASSQDRCGRQGYTGELFF.

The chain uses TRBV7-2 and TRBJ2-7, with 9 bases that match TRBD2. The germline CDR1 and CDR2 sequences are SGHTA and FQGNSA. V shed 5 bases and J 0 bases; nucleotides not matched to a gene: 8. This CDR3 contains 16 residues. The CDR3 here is CASSPRLAVTSYEQYF. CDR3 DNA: TGTGCCAGCAGCCCCCGACTAGCGGTGACCTCCTACGAGCAGTACTTC. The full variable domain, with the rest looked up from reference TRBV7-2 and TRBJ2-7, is GAGVSQSPSNKVTEKGKDVELRCDPISGHTALYWYRQSLGQGLEFLIYFQGNSAPDKSGLPSDRFSAERTGGSVSTLTIQRTQQEDSAVYLCASSPRLAVTSYEQYFGPGTRLTVT.

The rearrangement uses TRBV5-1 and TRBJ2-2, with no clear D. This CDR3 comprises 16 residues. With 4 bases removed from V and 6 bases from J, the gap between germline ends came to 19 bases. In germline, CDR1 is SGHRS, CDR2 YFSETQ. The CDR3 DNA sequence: TGCGCCAGCAGCCTATACCAGGTGGAGATCCCCGGGGAGCTGTTTTTT. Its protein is CASSLYQVEIPGELFF.